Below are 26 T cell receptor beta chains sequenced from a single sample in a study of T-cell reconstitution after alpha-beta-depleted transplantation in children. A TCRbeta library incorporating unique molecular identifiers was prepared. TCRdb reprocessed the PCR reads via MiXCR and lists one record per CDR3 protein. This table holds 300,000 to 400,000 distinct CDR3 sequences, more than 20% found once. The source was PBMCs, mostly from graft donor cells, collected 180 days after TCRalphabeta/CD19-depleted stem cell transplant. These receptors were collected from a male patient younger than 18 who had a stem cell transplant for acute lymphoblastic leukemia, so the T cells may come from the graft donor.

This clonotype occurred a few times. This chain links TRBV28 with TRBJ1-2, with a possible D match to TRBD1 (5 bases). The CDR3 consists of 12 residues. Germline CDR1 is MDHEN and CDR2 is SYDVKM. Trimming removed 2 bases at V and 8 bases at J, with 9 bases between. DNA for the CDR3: TGTGCCAGCAGTTTAGGGACCAAAGGCTACACCTTC. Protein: CASSLGTKGYTF.

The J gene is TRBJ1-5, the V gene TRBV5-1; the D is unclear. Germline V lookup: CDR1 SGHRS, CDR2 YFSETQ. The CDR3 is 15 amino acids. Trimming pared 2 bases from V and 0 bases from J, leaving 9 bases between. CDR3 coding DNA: TGCGCCAGCAGCTTTGGGAGTTATAGCAATCAGCCCCAGCATTTT. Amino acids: CASSFGSYSNQPQHF.

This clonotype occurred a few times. CDR3 region: CASAGPGWGAYEQYF. The CDR3 nucleotides read TGTGCCAGCGCGGGGCCGGGGTGGGGAGCCTACGAGCAGTACTTC. The V call is TRBV18, the J call TRBJ2-7; weak D call: TRBD2 (6 bases). Germline V lookup: CDR1 KGHSH, CDR2 LQKENI. The CDR3 is 15 residues long. V lost 8 bases and J lost 2, with 19 bases in between.

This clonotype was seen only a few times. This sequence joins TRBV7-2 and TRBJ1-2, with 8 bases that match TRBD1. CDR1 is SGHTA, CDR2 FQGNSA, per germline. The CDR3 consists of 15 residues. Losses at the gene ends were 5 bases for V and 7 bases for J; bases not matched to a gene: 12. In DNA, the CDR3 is TGTGCCAGCAGCCCTCCGGGACAGGCGGGAGGTGGCTACACCTTC. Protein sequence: CASSPPGQAGGGYTF.

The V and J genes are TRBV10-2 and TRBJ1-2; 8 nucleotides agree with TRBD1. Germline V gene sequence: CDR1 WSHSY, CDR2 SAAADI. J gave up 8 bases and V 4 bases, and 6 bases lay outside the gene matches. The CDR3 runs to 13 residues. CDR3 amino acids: CASSADRVWGYTF. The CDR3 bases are TGCGCCAGCAGTGCGGACAGGGTTTGGGGCTACACCTTC.

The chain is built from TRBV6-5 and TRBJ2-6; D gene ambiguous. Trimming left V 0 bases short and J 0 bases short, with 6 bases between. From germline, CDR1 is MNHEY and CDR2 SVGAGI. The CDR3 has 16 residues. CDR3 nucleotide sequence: TGTGCCAGCAGTTACTCCCAGATCTCTGGGGCCAACGTCCTGACTTTC. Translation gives CASSYSQISGANVLTF.

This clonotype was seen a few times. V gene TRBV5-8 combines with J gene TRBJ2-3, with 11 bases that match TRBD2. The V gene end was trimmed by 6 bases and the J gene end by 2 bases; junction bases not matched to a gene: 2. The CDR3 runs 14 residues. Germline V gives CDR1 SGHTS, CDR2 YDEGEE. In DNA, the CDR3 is TGTGCCAGCATACTAGCGGGAGTCACAGATACGCAGTATTTT. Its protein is CASILAGVTDTQYF.

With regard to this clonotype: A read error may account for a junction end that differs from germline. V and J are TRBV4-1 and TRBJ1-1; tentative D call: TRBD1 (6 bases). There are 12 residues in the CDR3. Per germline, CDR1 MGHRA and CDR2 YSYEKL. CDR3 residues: CASGHDRTEAFF. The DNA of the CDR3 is TGCGCCAGCGGCCACGACAGGACTGAAGCTTTCTTT.

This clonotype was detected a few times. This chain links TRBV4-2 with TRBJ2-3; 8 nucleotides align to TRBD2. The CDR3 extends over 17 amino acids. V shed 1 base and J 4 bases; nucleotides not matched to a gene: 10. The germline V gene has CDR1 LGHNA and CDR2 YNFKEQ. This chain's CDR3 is CASSQGSGRAFADTQYF. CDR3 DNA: TGTGCCAGCAGCCAAGGTTCCGGGAGGGCCTTCGCAGATACGCAGTATTTT.

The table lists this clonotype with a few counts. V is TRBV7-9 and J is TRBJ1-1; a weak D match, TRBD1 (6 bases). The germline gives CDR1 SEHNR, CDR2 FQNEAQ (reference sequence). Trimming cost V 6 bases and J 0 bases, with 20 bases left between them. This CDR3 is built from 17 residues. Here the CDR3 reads CASSGGGYLNMNTEAFF. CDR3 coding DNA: TGTGCCAGCAGTGGGGGCGGGTACCTGAACATGAACACTGAAGCTTTCTTT.

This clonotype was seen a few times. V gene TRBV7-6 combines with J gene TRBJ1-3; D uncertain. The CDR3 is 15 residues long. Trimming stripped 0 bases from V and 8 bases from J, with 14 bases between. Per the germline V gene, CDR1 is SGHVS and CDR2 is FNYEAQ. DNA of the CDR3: TGTGCCAGCAGCTTAGCGCTTATGGCAAGGGACACCATATATTTT. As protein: CASSLALMARDTIYF.

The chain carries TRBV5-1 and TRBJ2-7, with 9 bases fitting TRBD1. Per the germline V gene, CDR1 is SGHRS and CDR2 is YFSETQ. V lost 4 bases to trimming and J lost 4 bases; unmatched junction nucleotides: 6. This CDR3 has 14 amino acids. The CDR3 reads CASSRSGQGYEQYF. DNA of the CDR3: TGCGCCAGCAGCCGGTCGGGACAGGGATACGAGCAGTACTTC.

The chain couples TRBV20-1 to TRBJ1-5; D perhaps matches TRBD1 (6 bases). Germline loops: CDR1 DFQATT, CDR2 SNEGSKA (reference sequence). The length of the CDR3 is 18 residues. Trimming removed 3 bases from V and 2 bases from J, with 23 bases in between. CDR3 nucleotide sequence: TGCAGTGCTAGGAGATTATTACCCTATTACAGGGGCAATCAGCCCCAGCATTTT. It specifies CSARRLLPYYRGNQPQHF.

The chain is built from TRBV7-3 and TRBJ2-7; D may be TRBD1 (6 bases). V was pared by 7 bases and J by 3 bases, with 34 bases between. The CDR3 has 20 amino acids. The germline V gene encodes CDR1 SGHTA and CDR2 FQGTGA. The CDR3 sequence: CASTPMGHTIGYLDDYEQYF. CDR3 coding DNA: TGTGCCAGCACCCCTATGGGACACACAATAGGCTACTTGGATGACTACGAGCAGTACTTC. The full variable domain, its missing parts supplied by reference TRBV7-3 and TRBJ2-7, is GAGVSQTPSNKVTEKGKYVELRCDPISGHTALYWYRQSLGQGPEFLIYFQGTGAADDSGLPNDRFFAVRPEGSVSTLKIQRTERGDSAVYLCASTPMGHTIGYLDDYEQYFGPGTRLTVT.

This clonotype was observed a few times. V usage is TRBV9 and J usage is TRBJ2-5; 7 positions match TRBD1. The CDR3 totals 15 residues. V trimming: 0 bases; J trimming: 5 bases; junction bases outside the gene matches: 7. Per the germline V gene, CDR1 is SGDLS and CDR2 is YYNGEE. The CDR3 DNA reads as TGTGCCAGCAGCGTAGACGCAGGGGGAGATGAGACCCAGTACTTC. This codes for CASSVDAGGDETQYF.

CDR3 nucleotide sequence: TGCAGTGCTAGAGGATATACGGGGCCCACCGGGGAGCTGTTTTTT. Translating gives CSARGYTGPTGELFF. The gene calls are TRBV20-1 and TRBJ2-2; D tentatively fits TRBD1 or TRBD2 (5 bases each). Germline loops: CDR1 DFQATT, CDR2 SNEGSKA (reference sequence). The V gene lost 1 base and the J gene lost 4 bases, with 13 bases spanning the gap. The CDR3 contains 15 residues.

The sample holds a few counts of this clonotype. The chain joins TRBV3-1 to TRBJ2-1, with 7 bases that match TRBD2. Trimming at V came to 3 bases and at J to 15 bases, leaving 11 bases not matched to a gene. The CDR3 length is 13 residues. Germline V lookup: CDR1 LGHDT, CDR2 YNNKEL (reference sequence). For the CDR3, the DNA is TGTGCCAGCAGCCAGGGTCGGACTAGTCTGCCGTTCTTC. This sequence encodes CASSQGRTSLPFF.

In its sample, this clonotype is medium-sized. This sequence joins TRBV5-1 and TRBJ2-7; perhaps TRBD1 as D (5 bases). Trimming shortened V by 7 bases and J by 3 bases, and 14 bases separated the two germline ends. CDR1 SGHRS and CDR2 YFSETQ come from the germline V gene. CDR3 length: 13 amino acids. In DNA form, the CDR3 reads TGCGCCAGCGCAGAACAGGTAGGCTACGAGCAGTACTTC. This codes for CASAEQVGYEQYF.

CDR3 nucleotide sequence: TGTGCCAGCAGTGGGTTAAGATCCTCCTACAATGAGCAGTTCTTC. This encodes CASSGLRSSYNEQFF. The V call is TRBV2, the J call TRBJ2-1; D is undetermined. CDR1 and CDR2 (germline): SNHLY, FYNNEI. This CDR3 has 15 residues. Trimming cost V 4 bases and J 0 bases, with 10 bases left between them.

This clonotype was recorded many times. CDR3 amino acids: CASSQDSGGSTDTQYF. The CDR3 DNA reads as TGTGCCAGCAGCCAAGATTCGGGGGGATCCACAGATACGCAGTATTTT. V and J are TRBV4-2 and TRBJ2-3; 7 nucleotides line up with TRBD2. The CDR3 spans 16 residues. Germline V lookup: CDR1 LGHNA, CDR2 YNFKEQ. The V segment lost 0 bases and the J segment 2 bases; nucleotides outside the gene matches: 5.

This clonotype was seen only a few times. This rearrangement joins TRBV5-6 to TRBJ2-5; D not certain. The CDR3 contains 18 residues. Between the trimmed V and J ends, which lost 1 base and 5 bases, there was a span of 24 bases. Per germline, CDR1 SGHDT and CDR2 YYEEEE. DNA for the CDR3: TGTGCCAGCAGCTTGCGTGTCTCGTCGACCTCCACAAGTGAGACCCAGTACTTC. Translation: CASSLRVSSTSTSETQYF.

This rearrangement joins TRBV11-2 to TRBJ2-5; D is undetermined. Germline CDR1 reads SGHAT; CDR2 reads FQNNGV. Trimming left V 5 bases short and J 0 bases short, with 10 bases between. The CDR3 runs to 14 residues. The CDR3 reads CASSPNWYQETQYF. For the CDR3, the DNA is TGTGCCAGCAGCCCTAATTGGTACCAAGAGACCCAGTACTTC.

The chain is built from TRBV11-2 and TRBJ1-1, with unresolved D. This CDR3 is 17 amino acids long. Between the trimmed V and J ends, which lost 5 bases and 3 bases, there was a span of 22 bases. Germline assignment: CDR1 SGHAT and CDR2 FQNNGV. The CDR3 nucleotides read TGTGCCAGCAGCCGTGGCCATAACCTCGAACGGGACACTGAAGCTTTCTTT. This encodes CASSRGHNLERDTEAFF.

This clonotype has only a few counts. The CDR3 nucleotides read TGTGCCAGCAGCTCCGGGACAGGGGTTCTCGGTGGCTACACCTTC. This translates into CASSSGTGVLGGYTF. The chain has TRBV7-3 and TRBJ1-2; 10 bases are a match to TRBD1. The length of the CDR3 is 15 residues. J lost 7 bases, V lost 4 bases, and 9 bases had no gene match. Germline loops: CDR1 SGHTA, CDR2 FQGTGA.

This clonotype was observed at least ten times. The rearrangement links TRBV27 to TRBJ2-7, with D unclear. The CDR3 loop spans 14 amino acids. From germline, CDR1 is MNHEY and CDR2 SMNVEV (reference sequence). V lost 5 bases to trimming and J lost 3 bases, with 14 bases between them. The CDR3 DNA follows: TGTGCCAGCAGTCGGTACAGTTTGCACTACGAGCAGTACTTC. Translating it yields CASSRYSLHYEQYF.

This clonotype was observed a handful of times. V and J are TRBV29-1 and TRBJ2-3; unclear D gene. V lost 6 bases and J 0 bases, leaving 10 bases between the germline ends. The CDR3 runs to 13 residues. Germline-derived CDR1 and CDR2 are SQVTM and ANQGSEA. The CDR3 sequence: CSVHFKSTDTQYF. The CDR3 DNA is TGCAGCGTCCACTTTAAGAGCACAGATACGCAGTATTTT.